These T cell receptor beta chains were read from a single sample in a study of shared clonotypes between healthy human individuals. Using immunoSEQ multiplex PCR, the repertoire was profiled, and TCRdb retains in-frame clones only, with some absent. Here the sample spans roughly 2,300,000 clones, 85% to 95% being singletons. Sequenced input: naive CD4+ T cells from PBMCs. Receptors were obtained from a man in his late teens or twenties in good health. Some clones in this sample may be carry-over from other donors' samples. Both conserved end residues are part of each CDR3. Each record gives: V gene, J gene, clone size, D gene, CDR3 protein, CDR3 DNA. A D gene is named only where the DNA matches it firmly. Only some rows state a clone size, as once, few, many or a class for expanded clones.

TRBV30	TRBJ2-7	.	.	CAWSLTAGFSYEQYF	TGTGCCTGGAGTTTAACCGCAGGGTTCTCCTACGAGCAGTACTTC
TRBV7-7	TRBJ2-2	.	TRBD1	CASSSGQGSTGELFF	TGTGCCAGCAGCTCCGGACAGGGAAGCACCGGGGAGCTGTTTTTT
TRBV6-1	TRBJ1-4	.	TRBD1	CASRPTGGTNEKLFF	TGTGCCAGCCGACCAACAGGGGGCACTAATGAAAAACTGTTTTTT
TRBV4-2	TRBJ1-4	.	.	CASSQGLKSSRSIGANEKLFF	TGTGCCAGCAGCCAAGGACTGAAGTCCTCTCGGAGCATAGGGGCTAATGAAAAACTGTTTTTT
TRBV6-5	TRBJ1-5	once	.	CASSLWSNQPQHF	TGTGCCAGCAGTTTATGGAGCAATCAGCCCCAGCATTTT
TRBV5-4	TRBJ1-2	.	.	CASSPGQASARSAYGYTF	TGTGCCAGCAGCCCCGGGCAGGCCTCGGCGAGATCGGCCTATGGCTACACCTTC
TRBV7-6	TRBJ2-7	.	.	CASTWGGVYDEQYF	TGTGCCAGCACCTGGGGTGGCGTGTACGACGAGCAGTACTTC
TRBV28	TRBJ1-2	.	.	CASSPGSLRGYTF	TGTGCCAGCAGTCCGGGCAGCCTTCGGGGCTACACCTTC
TRBV9	TRBJ2-5	.	.	CASSARDQETQYF	TGTGCCAGCAGCGCCAGGGATCAAGAGACCCAGTACTTC
TRBV25-1	TRBJ2-1	.	TRBD2	CASSLSRTSGANEQFF	TGTGCCAGCAGTCTTTCCAGGACTAGCGGAGCCAATGAGCAGTTCTTC
TRBV20-1	TRBJ2-5	.	.	CSARDEETQYF	TGCAGTGCTAGAGATGAAGAGACCCAGTACTTC
TRBV5-1	TRBJ2-2	.	.	CASSLNGLPRPGELFF	TGCGCCAGCAGCTTGAACGGCCTCCCTCGGCCCGGGGAGCTGTTTTTT
TRBV7-2	TRBJ1-2	.	.	CASSPGPASYGYTF	TGTGCCAGCAGCCCAGGGCCAGCGTCCTATGGCTACACCTTC
TRBV28	TRBJ1-2	.	.	CASSSRGHYGYTF	TGTGCCAGCAGTTCCAGGGGCCACTATGGCTACACCTTC
TRBV30	TRBJ1-3	.	.	CAWSVRGAEGNTIYF	TGTGCCTGGAGTGTACGGGGGGCGGAAGGAAACACCATATATTTT
TRBV11-2	TRBJ2-2	once	.	CASSLEYQGGTGELFF	TGTGCCAGCAGCTTAGAATACCAGGGGGGCACCGGGGAGCTGTTTTTT
TRBV28	TRBJ2-1	.	.	CASSRGGYYNEQFF	TGTGCCAGCTCCAGGGGCGGGTACTACAATGAGCAGTTCTTC
TRBV7-9	TRBJ2-1	.	.	CASSLRAGAAGARGEQFF	TGTGCCAGCAGCCTTCGGGCGGGCGCGGCGGGGGCCCGAGGTGAGCAGTTCTTC
TRBV7-2	TRBJ2-7	.	TRBD1	CASSLDGTGGYEQYF	TGTGCCAGCAGCTTAGACGGGACAGGGGGCTACGAGCAGTACTTC
TRBV27	TRBJ1-1	once	.	CASSLRLGAGTEAFF	TGTGCCAGCAGTTTAAGGTTGGGGGCAGGGACTGAAGCTTTCTTT
TRBV20-1	TRBJ2-1	.	.	CSAGPGVEQFF	TGCAGTGCAGGCCCAGGGGTTGAGCAGTTCTTC
TRBV7-9	TRBJ2-1	.	TRBD2	CASSPSRLAGTNEQFF	TGTGCCAGCAGCCCATCTAGGCTAGCGGGAACCAATGAGCAGTTCTTC
TRBV14	TRBJ2-3	.	.	CASSQGLRPDTQYF	TGTGCCAGCAGCCAAGGGTTGAGACCAGATACGCAGTATTTT
TRBV2	TRBJ1-1	.	TRBD1	CASSTYRGGYTEAFF	TGTGCCAGCAGTACTTACAGGGGGGGGTACACTGAAGCTTTCTTT
TRBV29-1	TRBJ2-1	.	TRBD2	CSVYGTSGNSYNEQFF	TGCAGCGTTTACGGGACTAGCGGGAACTCCTACAATGAGCAGTTCTTC
TRBV2	TRBJ2-1	.	TRBD1	CASTPGQVNNEQFF	TGTGCCAGCACCCCGGGACAGGTGAACAATGAGCAGTTCTTC
TRBV6-5	TRBJ1-5	.	.	CASSGLSAQHF	TGTGCCAGCAGCGGGCTTTCAGCCCAGCATTTT
TRBV7-9	TRBJ2-2	.	TRBD2	CASRPLAGNTGELFF	TGTGCCAGCAGACCACTAGCGGGGAACACCGGGGAGCTGTTTTTT
TRBV7-2	TRBJ2-2	.	.	CASSQRVTGELFF	TGTGCCAGCAGCCAGAGAGTGACAGGGGAGCTGTTTTTT
TRBV28	TRBJ1-2	.	.	CASLSPGGEVYGYTF	TGTGCCAGCCTCAGCCCGGGGGGCGAAGTCTATGGCTACACCTTC
TRBV7-2	TRBJ1-2	.	TRBD1	CASSLVGGQNYGYTF	TGTGCCAGCAGCTTAGTGGGGGGACAGAACTATGGCTACACCTTC
TRBV28	TRBJ2-1	.	.	CASSPGTAYTKQFF	TGTGCCAGCAGTCCGGGGACCGCCTATACGAAGCAGTTCTTC
TRBV25-1	TRBJ1-4	once	.	CASSGPGTYLFF	TGTGCCAGCAGTGGGCCTGGGACATATCTGTTTTTT
TRBV7-2	TRBJ2-2	.	.	CASRPANTGELFF	TGTGCCAGCAGACCGGCGAACACCGGGGAGCTGTTTTTT
TRBV28	TRBJ2-7	.	TRBD2	CASSVTTSGRYEQYF	TGTGCCAGCAGCGTCACAACTAGCGGACGCTACGAGCAGTACTTC
TRBV28	TRBJ2-1	.	.	CASSFQKPYNEQFF	TGTGCCAGCAGTTTTCAGAAGCCCTACAATGAGCAGTTCTTC
TRBV7-9	TRBJ1-2	.	.	CASERIFSTLGVYGYTF	TGTGCCAGCGAGAGGATCTTCTCAACATTGGGGGTGTATGGCTACACCTTC
TRBV18	TRBJ1-2	once	TRBD1	CASTSGQGADGYTF	TGTGCCAGCACCTCCGGACAGGGGGCTGACGGCTACACCTTC
TRBV15	TRBJ2-3	.	.	CATSRDPGFRADTQYF	TGTGCCACCAGCAGAGATCCCGGATTTAGGGCAGATACGCAGTATTTT
TRBV5-1	TRBJ1-1	few	.	CASSLTGPNTEAFF	TGCGCCAGCAGCTTGACAGGGCCTAACACTGAAGCTTTCTTT
TRBV4-3	TRBJ2-3	.	.	CASSQAAGPNTDTQYF	TGCGCCAGCAGCCAAGCCGCGGGTCCTAACACAGATACGCAGTATTTT